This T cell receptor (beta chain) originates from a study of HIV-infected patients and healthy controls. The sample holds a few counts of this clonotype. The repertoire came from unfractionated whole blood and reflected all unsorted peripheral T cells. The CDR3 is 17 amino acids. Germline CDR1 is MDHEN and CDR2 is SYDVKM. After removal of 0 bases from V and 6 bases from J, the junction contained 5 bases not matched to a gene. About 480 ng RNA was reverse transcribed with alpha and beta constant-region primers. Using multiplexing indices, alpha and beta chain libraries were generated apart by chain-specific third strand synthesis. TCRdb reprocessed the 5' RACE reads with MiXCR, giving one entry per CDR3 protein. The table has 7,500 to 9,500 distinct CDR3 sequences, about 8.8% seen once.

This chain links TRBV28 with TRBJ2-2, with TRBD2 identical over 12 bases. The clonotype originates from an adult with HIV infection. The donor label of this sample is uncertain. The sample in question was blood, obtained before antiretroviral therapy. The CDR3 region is CASSLWRLAGGPGELFF. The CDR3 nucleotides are TGTGCCAGCAGTTTATGGAGGCTAGCGGGAGGGCCCGGGGAGCTGTTTTTT.